These T cell receptor beta chains were read from a single sample in a study of blood T cell repertoires in COVID-19. This table comes from immunoSEQ multiplex PCR, and its TCRdb copy is limited to in-frame clones, with some not included. The top ten hold over 7% of the sample, which has about 210,000 clones, around 80% seen once. The sample consisted of peripheral blood. The receptors originated from a woman aged 70-85 years with acute or convalescent COVID-19. Each CDR3 is given with its conserved first and last residue. Each record gives: J gene, V gene, clone size, D gene, CDR3 DNA, CDR3 protein. D genes are given only for firm matches. Rows give clone size only sometimes, using once, few, many, or a class for an expanded clone.

j_gene: TRBJ2-7; v_gene: TRBV5-4; abundance: -; d_gene: -; CDR3nt: TGTGCCAGCAGTCGTGACAGATCCTACGAGCAGTACTTC; CDR3aa: CASSRDRSYEQYF
j_gene: TRBJ2-5; v_gene: TRBV27; abundance: few; d_gene: -; CDR3nt: TGTGCCAGCAGTTTGACAGGCTCGGAGACCCAGTACTTC; CDR3aa: CASSLTGSETQYF
j_gene: TRBJ2-1; v_gene: TRBV29-1; abundance: -; d_gene: TRBD1; CDR3nt: TGCAGCGTAAAAAACAGGGGCGACTACAATGAGCAGTTCTTC; CDR3aa: CSVKNRGDYNEQFF
j_gene: TRBJ2-3; v_gene: TRBV30; abundance: -; d_gene: TRBD1; CDR3nt: TGTGCCTGGAGTGGAGGGACAGCTTCTAGCACAGATACGCAGTATTTT; CDR3aa: CAWSGGTASSTDTQYF
j_gene: TRBJ2-2; v_gene: TRBV24-1; abundance: -; d_gene: TRBD2; CDR3nt: TGTGCCACCGAGAAGCGGGGTCTAAACACCGGGGAGCTGTTTTTT; CDR3aa: CATEKRGLNTGELFF
j_gene: TRBJ2-4; v_gene: TRBV6-2/TRBV6-3; abundance: -; d_gene: TRBD2; CDR3nt: TGTGCCAGCAGTTACTCCCCTAGCGGCCACATTCAGTACTTC; CDR3aa: CASSYSPSGHIQYF
j_gene: TRBJ2-7; v_gene: TRBV2; abundance: -; d_gene: TRBD1; CDR3nt: TGTGCCAGCAGACTAACACAGGGGACCTACGAGCAGTACTTC; CDR3aa: CASRLTQGTYEQYF
j_gene: TRBJ2-3; v_gene: TRBV4-2; abundance: -; d_gene: TRBD2; CDR3nt: TGTGCCAGCAGCCAAGAGTTCCTAGAAGCGGGGACGATGTATTTT; CDR3aa: CASSQEFLEAGTMYF
j_gene: TRBJ2-1; v_gene: TRBV11-2; abundance: once; d_gene: -; CDR3nt: TGTGCCAGCAGCCCGACTAGCAATGAGCAGTTCTTC; CDR3aa: CASSPTSNEQFF
j_gene: TRBJ1-3; v_gene: TRBV14; abundance: -; d_gene: TRBD1; CDR3nt: TGTGCCAGCAGCCTGCCAGGGGGTTCGACCATATATTTT; CDR3aa: CASSLPGGSTIYF
j_gene: TRBJ2-1; v_gene: TRBV3-1/TRBV3-2; abundance: -; d_gene: -; CDR3nt: TGTGCCAGCAGCCAAACAACCTACAATGAGCAGTTCTTC; CDR3aa: CASSQTTYNEQFF
j_gene: TRBJ2-1; v_gene: TRBV3-1/TRBV3-2; abundance: -; d_gene: -; CDR3nt: TGTGCCAGCAGCCGGCATCCTTTGTACGGGGTTTCGTCCTACAATGAGCAGTTCTTC; CDR3aa: CASSRHPLYGVSSYNEQFF
j_gene: TRBJ2-7; v_gene: TRBV7-8; abundance: -; d_gene: TRBD2; CDR3nt: TGTGCCAGCAGCGCCCGCGACGCGGGGGGCCCCTACGAGCAGTACTTC; CDR3aa: CASSARDAGGPYEQYF
j_gene: TRBJ2-1; v_gene: TRBV7-2; abundance: -; d_gene: TRBD2; CDR3nt: TGTGCCAGCAGCCCAGTAGGGGGACTAGCGGGAAATAAACCGTTCTTC; CDR3aa: CASSPVGGLAGNKPFF
j_gene: TRBJ2-2; v_gene: TRBV5-5; abundance: once; d_gene: -; CDR3nt: TGTGCCAGCAGCTTGGCAGGGGAGATCGGGGAGCTGTTTTTT; CDR3aa: CASSLAGEIGELFF
j_gene: TRBJ2-3; v_gene: TRBV5-1; abundance: -; d_gene: TRBD2; CDR3nt: TGCGCCAGCAGCCGTAGCGGGGGGGCCGCAGATACGCAGTATTTT; CDR3aa: CASSRSGGAADTQYF
j_gene: TRBJ2-1; v_gene: TRBV7-2; abundance: -; d_gene: -; CDR3nt: TGTGCCAGCAGCACGGAGAGGTCAGGGGTGGTTGAGCAGTTCTTC; CDR3aa: CASSTERSGVVEQFF
j_gene: TRBJ2-3; v_gene: TRBV27; abundance: -; d_gene: TRBD1; CDR3nt: TGTGCCAGCAGTCCGTGGACAGGTCCTAGCACAGATACGCAGTATTTT; CDR3aa: CASSPWTGPSTDTQYF
j_gene: TRBJ2-4; v_gene: TRBV19; abundance: few; d_gene: -; CDR3nt: TGTGCCAGTAGTGACGGACTTCTAGCCAAAAACATTCAGTACTTC; CDR3aa: CASSDGLLAKNIQYF
j_gene: TRBJ2-7; v_gene: TRBV12-5; abundance: once; d_gene: TRBD1; CDR3nt: TGTGCTAGTGGTTTGGGACAGGGGGAGCAGTACTTC; CDR3aa: CASGLGQGEQYF
j_gene: TRBJ1-1; v_gene: TRBV2; abundance: few; d_gene: TRBD1; CDR3nt: TGTGCCAGCAGTGACCAGGACAGGGGCTCAGTGAACACTGAAGCTTTCTTT; CDR3aa: CASSDQDRGSVNTEAFF
j_gene: TRBJ1-1; v_gene: TRBV19; abundance: few; d_gene: -; CDR3nt: TGTGCCAGTAGTATCAGGCCCCGCCAAGAAGGGGCCCGACGGACTGAAGCTTTCTTT; CDR3aa: CASSIRPRQEGARRTEAFF
j_gene: TRBJ1-2; v_gene: TRBV6-5; abundance: few; d_gene: -; CDR3nt: TGTGCCAGCAGTTCGACAGGTTTTTTAAACTATGGCTACACCTTC; CDR3aa: CASSSTGFLNYGYTF
j_gene: TRBJ2-3; v_gene: TRBV3-1/TRBV3-2; abundance: once; d_gene: -; CDR3nt: TGTGCCAGCAGCCATACTAGCATTGCAGATACGCAGTATTTT; CDR3aa: CASSHTSIADTQYF
j_gene: TRBJ2-3; v_gene: TRBV10-1; abundance: -; d_gene: TRBD2; CDR3nt: TGCGCCAGCAGTGAGGGGCTAGCGGGGAGGGCAGATACGCAGTATTTT; CDR3aa: CASSEGLAGRADTQYF
j_gene: TRBJ2-3; v_gene: TRBV5-1; abundance: -; d_gene: -; CDR3nt: TGCGCCAGCAGCTTGGGGGTGGTGGAGGGGACAGATACGCAGTATTTT; CDR3aa: CASSLGVVEGTDTQYF
j_gene: TRBJ2-7; v_gene: TRBV15; abundance: once; d_gene: TRBD2; CDR3nt: TGTGCCACCAGCAGAGCTCGGGGGGTAGGATACGAGCAGTACTTC; CDR3aa: CATSRARGVGYEQYF
j_gene: TRBJ1-6; v_gene: TRBV6-5; abundance: few; d_gene: -; CDR3nt: TGTGCCAGCAGGCGTGAGGTTTCCTATAATTCACCCCTCCACTTT; CDR3aa: CASRREVSYNSPLHF
j_gene: TRBJ2-5; v_gene: TRBV6-6; abundance: once; d_gene: TRBD1; CDR3nt: TGTGCCAGCAGTTCGCGACAGGGTAAAGAGACCCAGTACTTC; CDR3aa: CASSSRQGKETQYF
j_gene: TRBJ1-2; v_gene: TRBV20-1; abundance: -; d_gene: -; CDR3nt: TGCAGGGCCCTAGGGGCTTACGGCTACACCTTC; CDR3aa: CRALGAYGYTF
j_gene: TRBJ2-1; v_gene: TRBV4-2; abundance: -; d_gene: TRBD2; CDR3nt: TGTGCCAGCAGCCAAGATCCCTCTAGCGGGGTAACCTACAATGAGCAGTTCTTC; CDR3aa: CASSQDPSSGVTYNEQFF
j_gene: TRBJ2-5; v_gene: TRBV6-5; abundance: -; d_gene: -; CDR3nt: TGTGCCAGCACCGCGATGTCAGGGGCCGGCGCGGCCCAGTACTTC; CDR3aa: CASTAMSGAGAAQYF
j_gene: TRBJ2-5; v_gene: TRBV2; abundance: -; d_gene: TRBD1; CDR3nt: TGTGCCAGCACCTCTGGACAGGGGGCATGGGAGACCCAGTACTTC; CDR3aa: CASTSGQGAWETQYF
j_gene: TRBJ1-1; v_gene: TRBV10-1; abundance: -; d_gene: -; CDR3nt: TGCGCCAGCAGTGAGTCCAGGGTGACTGAAGCTTTCTTT; CDR3aa: CASSESRVTEAFF
j_gene: TRBJ2-3; v_gene: TRBV5-1; abundance: -; d_gene: TRBD2; CDR3nt: TGCGCCAGCAGCCCCGGACTAGCCTCCACAGATACGCAGTATTTT; CDR3aa: CASSPGLASTDTQYF
j_gene: TRBJ1-1; v_gene: TRBV6-6; abundance: -; d_gene: TRBD1; CDR3nt: TGTGCCAGCAGCAAGGACAGGACGAACACTGAAGCTTTCTTT; CDR3aa: CASSKDRTNTEAFF
j_gene: TRBJ2-5; v_gene: TRBV15; abundance: -; d_gene: -; CDR3nt: TGTGCCACCAGCCTCCGGTTGGAAGAGACCCAGTACTTC; CDR3aa: CATSLRLEETQYF
j_gene: TRBJ2-3; v_gene: TRBV19; abundance: -; d_gene: TRBD2; CDR3nt: TGTGCCACAGGACTAGCGGGGGTTACAGATACGCAGTATTTT; CDR3aa: CATGLAGVTDTQYF
j_gene: TRBJ2-2; v_gene: TRBV3-1/TRBV3-2; abundance: once; d_gene: TRBD2; CDR3nt: TGTGCCAGCATGATGGGACTAGGCCCCGGGGAGCTGTTTTTT; CDR3aa: CASMMGLGPGELFF
j_gene: TRBJ1-2; v_gene: TRBV9; abundance: -; d_gene: TRBD1; CDR3nt: TGTGCCAGCAGCCCCTGGGACAGGGCTTTTGGGGGCTACACCTTC; CDR3aa: CASSPWDRAFGGYTF
j_gene: TRBJ2-5; v_gene: TRBV24-1; abundance: once; d_gene: -; CDR3nt: TGTGCCACCAGTGATTTAGAGGTTGGCGCCCAGTACTTC; CDR3aa: CATSDLEVGAQYF
j_gene: TRBJ2-3; v_gene: TRBV20-1; abundance: -; d_gene: -; CDR3nt: TGCAGTGCTCCTCTGGCAGGGCTGCAGTATTTT; CDR3aa: CSAPLAGLQYF